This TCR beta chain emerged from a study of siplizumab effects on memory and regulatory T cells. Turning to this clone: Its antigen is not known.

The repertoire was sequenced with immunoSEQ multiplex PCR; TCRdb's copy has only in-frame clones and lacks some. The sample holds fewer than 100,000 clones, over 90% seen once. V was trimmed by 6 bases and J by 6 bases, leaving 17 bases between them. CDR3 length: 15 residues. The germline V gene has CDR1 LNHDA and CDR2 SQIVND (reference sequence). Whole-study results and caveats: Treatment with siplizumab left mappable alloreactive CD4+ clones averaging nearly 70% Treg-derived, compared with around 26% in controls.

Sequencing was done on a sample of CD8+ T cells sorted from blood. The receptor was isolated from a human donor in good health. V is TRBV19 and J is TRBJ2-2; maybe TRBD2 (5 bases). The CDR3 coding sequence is TGTGCCAGTAGATTGTCCTTCTTTAGCGCCGGGGAGCTGTTTTTT. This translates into CASRLSFFSAGELFF. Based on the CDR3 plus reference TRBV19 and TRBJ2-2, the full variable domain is DGGITQSPKYLFRKEGQNVTLSCEQNLNHDAMYWYRQDPGQGLRLIYYSQIVNDFQKGDIAEGYSVSREKKESFPLTVTSAQKNPTAFYLCASRLSFFSAGELFFGEGSRLTVL.